This T cell receptor (beta chain) was sequenced during a study of blood T cell repertoires in COVID-19. Study summary: Sites in the United States, Italy and Spain provided acute and convalescent COVID-19 samples. Sources were T cells, B-cell-depleted T cells, or PBMCs; the material itself was cDNA or gDNA.

Original analysis: Using reference gene primer amplification, nucleated cell counts were estimated. Repertoires were generated with immunoSEQ multiplex PCR, while TCRdb's copy carries only in-frame clones and drops some. D and trimming were read from the DNA, whereas the V and J calls and clone size are those reported in that table. The data show about 170,000 clones, about 93% seen once. The TCR was taken from a woman aged 50 to 60 with acute or convalescent COVID-19. Input material: peripheral blood.

The CDR3 here is CASTGRPTGFGTEAFF. The CDR3 DNA reads as TGTGCCAGCACCGGGCGCCCCACAGGGTTTGGGACTGAAGCTTTCTTT. This chain connects TRBV3-1 (or the pseudogene TRBV3-2) to TRBJ1-1; TRBD1 might be the D (6 bases). The CDR3 covers 16 residues. Trimming took off 7 bases at V and 5 bases at J, with 23 bases between the two ends. Germline values: CDR1 LGHDT, CDR2 YNNKEL (reference sequence).